The sequence of this T cell receptor (beta chain) was determined in a study of T cell responses to AZD1222 COVID-19 vaccine. The repertoire was sequenced with immunoSEQ multiplex PCR; TCRdb's copy has only in-frame clones and lacks some. The table has about 120,000 clones, roughly 87% seen once; the top ten hold nearly 4.5%. This receptor was taken from an adult in good health. Sample: peripheral blood, taken on day 0 of MenACWY control vaccination.

The CDR3 DNA follows: TGCGCCAGCAGCTTTGGTGGGGCCAACGTCCTGACTTTC. It encodes CASSFGGANVLTF. The chain uses TRBV5-1 and TRBJ2-6, with no clear D. CDR1 is SGHRS and CDR2 is YFSETQ in the germline V gene. The CDR3 loop spans 13 amino acids. V lost 2 bases and J lost 3, with 3 bases in between.